These 29 T cell receptor beta chains came from one sample sequenced in a study of cytomegalovirus exposure and HLA in healthy donors. Both 60 Vbeta primers and 13 Jbeta primers went into the PCR. The repertoire was sequenced with immunoSEQ multiplex PCR; TCRdb's copy has only in-frame clones and lacks some. The sample lists about 160,000 clones; 80% to 90% were seen once. The source material was PBMCs. The receptors derive from a woman between 18 and 29 years old in good health and CMV-seronegative.

The chain links TRBV28 to TRBJ1-1; D ambiguous. Germline CDR1 is MDHEN and CDR2 is SYDVKM. The CDR3 totals 15 residues. With 10 bases removed from V and 3 bases from J, the gap between germline ends came to 21 bases. CDR3 sequence: CATKPNGPGDTEAFF. Written as DNA, the CDR3 is TGTGCCACCAAACCTAACGGACCCGGGGACACTGAAGCTTTCTTT.

This rearrangement joins TRBV25-1 to TRBJ1-1; 9 bases are shared with TRBD1. V lost 4 bases to trimming and J lost 4 bases; unmatched junction nucleotides: 7. Germline CDR1 and CDR2: MGHDK and SYGVNS. This CDR3 has 15 amino acids. The CDR3 region is CASSGTGTGRTEAFF. For the CDR3, the DNA is TGTGCCAGCAGTGGCACCGGGACAGGGCGCACTGAAGCTTTCTTT. The full variable domain, with the rest looked up from reference TRBV25-1 and TRBJ1-1, is EADIYQTPRYLVIGTGKKITLECSQTMGHDKMYWYQQDPGMELHLIHYSYGVNSTEKGDLSSESTVSRIRTEHFPLTLESARPSHTSQYLCASSGTGTGRTEAFFGQGTRLTVV.

This clone was observed a few times. This chain's CDR3 is CASSSSPRAHGYTF. In nucleotides, the CDR3 is TGTGCCAGCAGCTCATCCCCCAGGGCCCATGGCTACACCTTC. This chain connects TRBV5-5 to TRBJ1-2, with a possible D match to TRBD1 (5 bases). The CDR3 has 14 amino acids. Germline assignment: CDR1 SGHKS and CDR2 YYEKEE (reference sequence). The germline V and J ends were trimmed by 3 bases and 6 bases, with 15 bases remaining between them. The full variable domain, rest sourced from reference TRBV5-5 and TRBJ1-2, is DAGVTQSPTHLIKTRGQQVTLRCSPISGHKSVSWYQQVLGQGPQFIFQYYEKEERGRGNFPDRFSARQFPNYSSELNVNALLLGDSALYLCASSSSPRAHGYTFGSGTRLTVV.

This clone was seen a handful of times. The chain is built from TRBV6-6 and TRBJ2-7, with D possibly matching TRBD2 (5 bases). The CDR3 extends over 13 amino acids. CDR1 is MNHNY, CDR2 SVGAGI, per germline (reference sequence). The V and J ends lost 4 bases and 4 bases respectively, with 11 bases between them. The CDR3 nucleotides are TGTGCCAGCAGTTCGACCGGCGGGTACGAGCAGTACTTC. It codes for CASSSTGGYEQYF.

In nucleotides, the CDR3 is TGCAGCGTCGGAAATGGGAGGTACGAGCAGTACTTC. Amino acids: CSVGNGRYEQYF. V usage is TRBV29-1 and J usage is TRBJ2-5, with TRBD2 as a possible D gene (6 bases). The J call may be mistaken, given a closer DNA end match to TRBJ2-7. Germline values: CDR1 SQVTM, CDR2 ANQGSEA. The CDR3 sequence is 12 residues long.

V gene TRBV14 combines with J gene TRBJ2-3, with D uncertain. The germline V gene encodes CDR1 SGHDN and CDR2 FVKESK. The CDR3 has 13 residues. The V and J ends lost 1 base and 4 bases respectively, with 6 bases between them. The CDR3 DNA reads TGTGCCAGCAGCCAAGGGCCCCCAGATACGCAGTATTTT. It yields the protein CASSQGPPDTQYF.

J is TRBJ2-3 and V is TRBV7-8, with 10 bases aligning to TRBD2. CDR3 size: 16 residues. The V and J ends lost 1 base and 3 bases, in that order; junction bases with no gene match: 4. CDR1 SGHVS and CDR2 FQNEAQ come from the germline V gene. The CDR3 spells CASSLVASGRTDTQYF. CDR3 DNA sequence: TGTGCCAGCAGCTTAGTGGCTAGCGGGAGAACAGATACGCAGTATTTT.

The genes are TRBV10-2 and TRBJ2-5; 7 bases map to TRBD2. CDR1 is WSHSY and CDR2 is SAAADI in the germline V gene. The CDR3 extends over 14 amino acids. After removal of 2 bases from V and 5 bases from J, the junction contained 5 bases not matched to a gene. The CDR3 loop is CASSEAGVQETQYF. In nucleotides, the CDR3 is TGCGCCAGCAGTGAGGCGGGAGTGCAGGAGACCCAGTACTTC.

This clone was seen more than once but under ten times. This sequence joins TRBV7-2 and TRBJ1-5, with D unresolved. The CDR3 contains 12 residues. With 3 bases removed from V and 4 bases from J, the gap between germline ends came to 4 bases. Germline values: CDR1 SGHTA, CDR2 FQGNSA. The CDR3 region is CASSFLNQPQHF. The CDR3 DNA is TGTGCCAGCAGCTTCTTAAATCAGCCCCAGCATTTT.

The rearrangement joins TRBV5-1 to TRBJ2-7; 14 nucleotides line up with TRBD2. This CDR3 spans 17 amino acids. Trimming took 2 bases from V and 6 from J; bases not matched to a gene: 10. Germline V gene lookup returns CDR1 SGHRS and CDR2 YFSETQ. In DNA form, the CDR3 reads TGCGCCAGCAGCTTCGGACTAGCGGGAGGTTCGCACACCGAGCAGTACTTC. This translates into CASSFGLAGGSHTEQYF. Using reference TRBV5-1 and TRBJ2-7 for the parts outside the CDR3, the full variable domain is KAGVTQTPRYLIKTRGQQVTLSCSPISGHRSVSWYQQTPGQGLQFLFEYFSETQRNKGNFPGRFSGRQFSNSRSEMNVSTLELGDSALYLCASSFGLAGGSHTEQYFGPGTRLTVT.

This chain connects TRBV20-1 to TRBJ2-1; possibly TRBD2 for D (5 bases). Per the germline V gene, CDR1 is DFQATT and CDR2 is SNEGSKA (reference sequence). The CDR3 consists of 11 residues. V lost 6 bases, J lost 7 bases, and 10 bases lay in between. The CDR3 here is CSAILGNEQFF. The CDR3 nucleotides are TGCAGTGCCATACTAGGTAATGAGCAGTTCTTC.

A few counts support this clone. The chain combines TRBV6-1 with TRBJ2-1; possibly TRBD2 for D (6 bases). This CDR3 comprises 16 residues. The germline V gene has CDR1 MNHNS and CDR2 SASEGT. The V end was cut by 3 bases, the J end by 1 base, with 13 bases between. The CDR3: CASSDLGSRSYNEQFF. CDR3 bases: TGTGCCAGCAGTGACCTCGGGAGTAGGTCCTACAATGAGCAGTTCTTC.

This clone was seen only once. The rearrangement uses TRBV27 and TRBJ2-5; D gene unclear. Trimming removed 3 bases at V and 7 bases at J, with 12 bases between. The CDR3 runs to 13 residues. Looked up from germline, CDR1 is MNHEY and CDR2 is SMNVEV (reference sequence). CDR3 amino acids: CASSLVAYGTQYF. The DNA of the CDR3 is TGTGCCAGCAGTTTGGTCGCGTACGGGACCCAGTACTTC.

The chain employs TRBV4-2 and TRBJ2-3, with 8 bases that match TRBD2. The V gene's germline CDR1 is LGHNA and CDR2 YNFKEQ. The CDR3 contains 16 residues. After removal of 4 bases from V and 6 bases from J, the junction contained 12 bases not matched to a gene. The CDR3 is CASSPTPREGTDTQYF. CDR3 sequence (DNA): TGTGCCAGCAGCCCTACTCCTCGGGAGGGAACCGATACGCAGTATTTT.

V and J are TRBV10-3 and TRBJ2-7; a possible D gene is TRBD1 (5 bases). Germline V lookup: CDR1 ENHRY, CDR2 SYGVKD. Trimming cost V 4 bases and J 12 bases, with 16 bases left between them. There are 12 residues in the CDR3. Here the CDR3 reads CAISGVQGPPYF. The CDR3 DNA sequence: TGTGCCATCAGTGGTGTCCAGGGCCCTCCGTACTTC.

This chain links TRBV5-6 with TRBJ2-2; 7 nucleotides match TRBD1. The CDR3 length is 15 residues. Trimming at V came to 4 bases and at J to 1 base, leaving 4 bases not matched to a gene. CDR1 and CDR2 from the germline V gene are SGHDT and YYEEEE. The CDR3 DNA is TGTGCCAGCAGCCGTAGGACAGGGAACACCGGGGAGCTGTTTTTT. It specifies CASSRRTGNTGELFF.

The chain recombines TRBV7-2 with TRBJ2-2; D ambiguous. Per germline, CDR1 SGHTA and CDR2 FQGNSA. The CDR3 is 13 amino acids. V dropped 2 bases and J dropped 6 bases, with 7 bases sitting between them. CDR3 sequence reads: CASSLTHAGELFF. CDR3 DNA: TGTGCCAGCAGCTTAACTCACGCCGGGGAGCTGTTTTTT.

CDR3 residues: CASSQARETQYF. The CDR3 coding sequence is TGTGCCAGCAGCCAAGCCCGGGAGACCCAGTACTTC. The genes are TRBV14 and TRBJ2-5; D is undetermined. The length of the CDR3 is 12 residues. V lost 1 base and J 5 bases, leaving 5 bases between the germline ends. The V gene's germline CDR1 is SGHDN and CDR2 FVKESK.

The V and J genes are TRBV12-5 and TRBJ1-3; TRBD1 might be the D (6 bases). V was trimmed by 1 base and J by 0 bases, leaving 10 bases between them. This CDR3 is 16 amino acids long. Germline lookup yields CDR1 LGHNT and CDR2 FRNRAP. The CDR3, as DNA: TGTGCTAGTGGTTTGGACATCAGGGGCTCTGGAAACACCATATATTTT. This gives the protein CASGLDIRGSGNTIYF.

This sequence joins TRBV28 and TRBJ1-1; 7 bases line up with TRBD1. CDR3 length: 14 amino acids. CDR1 and CDR2 from the germline V gene are MDHEN and SYDVKM. Trimming removed 7 bases from V and 4 bases from J; junction bases left unmatched: 9. CDR3 nucleotides: TGTGCCAGCAACGCGGGACAGTCATCCACTGAAGCTTTCTTT. This gives the protein CASNAGQSSTEAFF.

This chain connects TRBV5-1 to TRBJ2-1; 13 nucleotides align to TRBD2. The germline V gene encodes CDR1 SGHRS and CDR2 YFSETQ. Trimming removed 4 bases from V and 6 bases from J; junction bases left unmatched: 4. The CDR3 totals 15 residues. In nucleotides, the CDR3 is TGCGCCAGCAGCGGACTAGCGGGAGTTGGCAATGAGCAGTTCTTC. Protein sequence: CASSGLAGVGNEQFF.

V gene TRBV6-6 combines with J gene TRBJ1-1, with no clear D. The germline V gene has CDR1 MNHNY and CDR2 SVGAGI (reference sequence). V was pared by 6 bases and J by 1 base, with 12 bases between. CDR3 length: 14 amino acids. The CDR3 DNA reads TGTGCCAGCAGCACACAGATTCCGAACACTGAAGCTTTCTTT. It specifies CASSTQIPNTEAFF.

This clone was picked up one time. V is TRBV18 and J is TRBJ1-1, with 9 bases that match TRBD1. The V gene end was trimmed by 5 bases and the J gene end by 5 bases; junction bases not matched to a gene: 3. Germline V gene sequence: CDR1 KGHSH, CDR2 LQKENI. CDR3 length: 13 amino acids. The CDR3 DNA is TGTGCCAGCTCAGGGACAGGGAGGACTGAAGCTTTCTTT. Its translation is CASSGTGRTEAFF. Combining the CDR3 with reference TRBV18 and TRBJ1-1 gives the whole variable domain NAGVMQNPRHLVRRRGQEARLRCSPMKGHSHVYWYRQLPEEGLKFMVYLQKENIIDESGMPKERFSAEFPKEGPSILRIQQVVRGDSAAYFCASSGTGRTEAFFGQGTRLTVV.

This chain's CDR3 is CASSPGRSNQPQHF. The CDR3 nucleotides are TGTGCCAGCTCACCGGGCAGGAGCAATCAGCCCCAGCATTTT. The chain is built from TRBV18 and TRBJ1-5; the D is unclear. The germline V gene encodes CDR1 KGHSH and CDR2 LQKENI. The CDR3 spans 14 residues. V lost 3 bases to trimming and J lost 1 base, with 7 bases between them.

The chain has TRBV7-2 and TRBJ2-2; 7 bases match TRBD2. With V trimmed by 1 base and J by 1 base, 0 bases remained unmatched. Germline loops: CDR1 SGHTA, CDR2 FQGNSA. This CDR3 spans 15 amino acids. In DNA form, the CDR3 reads TGTGCCAGCAGCTTAGGGACTAGGAACACCGGGGAGCTGTTTTTT. Translating it yields CASSLGTRNTGELFF.

This chain's CDR3 is CASSPGPGLAYEQYF. Here the CDR3 DNA reads TGTGCCAGCAGCCCCGGCCCGGGACTAGCGTACGAGCAGTACTTC. The chain joins TRBV11-2 to TRBJ2-5; 10 bases fit TRBD2. The DNA end is a closer match to TRBJ2-7, so the J assignment may be wrong. The CDR3 contains 15 residues. Germline V CDR1 and CDR2: SGHAT, FQNNGV.

The CDR3 nucleotides are TGTGCCTGGAGTTTTAGGGACAGGAGGTCTGGCTACACCTTC. Translating gives CAWSFRDRRSGYTF. The rearrangement links TRBV30 to TRBJ1-2; TRBD1 aligns across 8 bases. Germline lookup yields CDR1 GTSNPN and CDR2 SVGIG (reference sequence). The CDR3 extends over 14 amino acids. V dropped 2 bases and J dropped 7; count of bases not matched to a gene: 9.

V usage is TRBV7-9 and J usage is TRBJ2-1, with a possible D match to TRBD1 (6 bases). This CDR3 spans 18 amino acids. V was clipped by 2 bases and J by 7 bases, with 24 bases between them. Germline CDR1 SEHNR, CDR2 FQNEAQ (reference sequence). The CDR3 loop reads CASSLSLGGRKSWNEQFF. The DNA for the CDR3 is TGTGCCAGCAGCTTATCTCTAGGGGGACGAAAATCCTGGAATGAGCAGTTCTTC.

This rearrangement joins TRBV11-2 to TRBJ2-7; 7 bases fit TRBD2. The CDR3 covers 17 residues. Germline-derived CDR1 and CDR2 are SGHAT and FQNNGV. V dropped 1 base and J dropped 0; count of bases not matched to a gene: 9. CDR3 DNA sequence: TGTGCCAGCAGCTTAGGCGCTAGCGGTGGGGGCTCCTACGAGCAGTACTTC. This sequence encodes CASSLGASGGGSYEQYF.